Listed below are T cell receptor beta chains from one sample, sequenced in a study of early T cells in non-severe SARS-CoV-2 infection. Via MiXCR, TCRdb re-called the 5' RACE reads, giving one row per CDR3 protein. The data contain 46,000 or so distinct CDR3 sequences, roughly 4% of them singletons. Sequenced material: whole blood. The receptor source for this set is an adult who was a healthcare worker with PCR-confirmed SARS-CoV-2 infection or an uninfected control (not recorded which). The CDR3 runs from the conserved cysteine through the conserved F or W. The D gene is left open where the match is weak. For some rows the clone size is stated as once, few or many, or as a class when expanded; others skip it.

j_call | clone_size | d_call | v_call | cdr3_length | cdr3_aa | cdr3_nt
TRBJ2-2 | many | . | TRBV5-1 | 14 | CASSPRGNTGELFF | TGCGCCAGCAGCCCCCGGGGGAACACCGGGGAGCTGTTTTTT
TRBJ1-2 | many | . | TRBV7-8 | 11 | CASSTGYGYTF | TGTGCCAGCAGCACAGGCTATGGCTACACCTTC
TRBJ2-1 | . | . | TRBV12-3/TRBV12-4 | 15 | CASSSRGSFGAEQFF | TGTGCCAGCAGTTCTCGGGGATCATTCGGAGCTGAGCAGTTCTTC
TRBJ2-4 | many | . | TRBV5-6 | 14 | CASRSWGRENIQYF | TGTGCCAGCAGAAGCTGGGGGCGCGAAAACATTCAGTACTTC
TRBJ1-1 | many | . | TRBV12-3/TRBV12-4 | 13 | CASSFQQGTEAFF | TGTGCCAGCAGTTTTCAGCAGGGCACTGAAGCTTTCTTT
TRBJ1-5 | many | . | TRBV7-8 | 13 | CASSLGEDQPQHF | TGTGCCAGCAGCTTAGGGGAGGATCAGCCCCAGCATTTT
TRBJ2-3 | many | . | TRBV5-1 | 12 | CASSFTTDTQYF | TGCGCCAGCAGCTTCACAACAGATACGCAGTATTTT
TRBJ1-2 | . | . | TRBV3-1 | 14 | CASSQGLEPYGYTF | TGTGCCAGCAGCCAAGGGTTGGAACCCTATGGCTACACCTTC
TRBJ2-1 | many | . | TRBV18 | 15 | CASSPYGREYNEQFF | TGTGCCAGCTCACCATACGGTCGGGAGTATAATGAGCAGTTCTTC
TRBJ2-1 | many | TRBD2 | TRBV2 | 12 | CASSSGGYQLFF | TGTGCCAGCAGTAGCGGGGGTTACCAATTGTTCTTC
TRBJ2-6 | many | TRBD2 | TRBV7-3 | 17 | CASSIGLAYSGANVLTF | TGTGCCAGCAGCATTGGACTAGCGTACTCTGGGGCCAACGTCCTGACTTTC
TRBJ1-1 | many | . | TRBV20-1 | 14 | CSARAGTLNTEAFF | TGCAGTGCTAGGGCAGGGACGCTGAACACTGAAGCTTTCTTT
TRBJ2-5 | few | . | TRBV5-4 | 13 | CASSLRPEETQYF | TGTGCCAGCAGCTTGCGGCCGGAAGAGACCCAGTACTTC
TRBJ1-5 | . | . | TRBV6-1 | 17 | CASSERGGSYGNQPQHF | TGTGCCAGCAGTGAAAGGGGGGGCAGTTATGGCAATCAGCCCCAGCATTTT
TRBJ1-6 | many | . | TRBV20-1 | 17 | CSAREGGPRSTGSPLHF | TGCAGTGCTAGGGAAGGAGGACCCCGCTCCACAGGTTCACCCCTCCACTTT
TRBJ2-5 | many | . | TRBV7-9 | 13 | CASSPQAEETQYF | TGTGCCAGCAGCCCACAGGCAGAAGAGACCCAGTACTTC
TRBJ1-1 | few | . | TRBV12-3/TRBV12-4 | 15 | CASTPGGPGGTEAFF | TGTGCCAGCACTCCCGGTGGGCCCGGAGGTACTGAAGCTTTCTTT
TRBJ2-1 | few | TRBD2 | TRBV5-7 | 15 | CASSWGLASHNEQFF | TGTGCCAGCAGCTGGGGACTAGCGAGCCACAATGAGCAGTTCTTC
TRBJ2-2 | many | . | TRBV5-1 | 14 | CASLPQGNTGELFF | TGCGCCAGCCTCCCCCAGGGAAACACCGGGGAGCTGTTTTTT
TRBJ2-1 | many | TRBD2 | TRBV7-6 | 14 | CASSRPGLAPEQFF | TGTGCCAGCAGCCGCCCGGGACTAGCCCCTGAGCAGTTCTTC
TRBJ1-1 | . | . | TRBV2 | 15 | CASNVPSGGSTEAFF | TGTGCCAGCAATGTCCCCTCGGGGGGAAGCACTGAAGCTTTCTTT
TRBJ2-7 | many | . | TRBV20-1 | 14 | CSASRPGRSYEQYF | TGCAGTGCTTCGAGACCGGGACGCAGCTACGAGCAGTACTTC
TRBJ1-2 | many | . | TRBV13 | 13 | CASSSQPPYGYTF | TGTGCCAGCAGCTCTCAGCCGCCCTATGGCTACACCTTC
TRBJ2-1 | few | . | TRBV2 | 13 | CASSERIYNEQFF | TGTGCCAGCAGTGAACGGATATACAATGAGCAGTTCTTC
TRBJ2-5 | many | TRBD1 | TRBV12-3/TRBV12-4 | 15 | CASRYGQGIPETQYF | TGTGCCAGCAGATACGGACAGGGCATCCCGGAGACCCAGTACTTC
TRBJ2-3 | many | . | TRBV29-1 | 12 | CSARIGGDTQYF | TGCAGCGCCCGAATCGGGGGCGATACGCAGTATTTT
TRBJ2-5 | many | TRBD2 | TRBV12-3/TRBV12-4 | 15 | CASSLTSGGPKTQYF | TGTGCCAGCAGTTTAACGAGCGGGGGGCCGAAGACCCAGTACTTC
TRBJ2-2 | . | TRBD2 | TRBV19 | 16 | CASSINSGSNTGELFF | TGTGCCAGTAGTATAAATAGCGGGTCGAACACCGGGGAGCTGTTTTTT
TRBJ2-7 | many | . | TRBV6-6 | 15 | CASSYPTGQPYEQYF | TGTGCCAGCAGTTACCCAACGGGACAACCCTACGAGCAGTACTTC
TRBJ2-1 | many | . | TRBV19 | 13 | CASSSFTGNEQFF | TGTGCCAGTAGTAGTTTTACTGGCAATGAGCAGTTCTTC
TRBJ2-3 | few | . | TRBV4-1 | 13 | CASSQSPTDTQYF | TGCGCCAGCAGCCAATCACCCACAGATACGCAGTATTTT
TRBJ2-7 | . | . | TRBV2 | 13 | CASSEAQRGEQYF | TGTGCCAGCAGTGAAGCGCAGCGCGGGGAGCAGTACTTC
TRBJ2-7 | many | . | TRBV6-1 | 15 | CASSESQGLTYEQYF | TGTGCCAGCAGTGAGTCACAGGGACTTACCTACGAGCAGTACTTC
TRBJ1-5 | many | . | TRBV27 | 14 | CASSSLGGGQPQHF | TGTGCCAGCAGCTCATTGGGGGGCGGTCAGCCCCAGCATTTT
TRBJ1-1 | . | . | TRBV29-1 | 10 | CAGGNTEAFF | TGCGCCGGGGGGAACACTGAAGCTTTCTTT
TRBJ2-7 | many | . | TRBV2 | 15 | CASSELDVSSYEQYF | TGTGCCAGCAGTGAGTTGGACGTGAGCTCCTACGAGCAGTACTTC
TRBJ1-5 | many | TRBD1 | TRBV6-1 | 14 | CASTRDRVNQPQHF | TGTGCCAGCACCCGGGACAGAGTCAATCAGCCCCAGCATTTT
TRBJ2-3 | many | . | TRBV11-2 | 15 | CASMNWQVGRDTQYF | TGTGCCAGCATGAACTGGCAGGTGGGAAGAGATACGCAGTATTTT
TRBJ2-3 | many | . | TRBV7-9 | 14 | CASSHRWGEDTQYF | TGTGCCAGCAGCCATAGGTGGGGTGAAGATACGCAGTATTTT
TRBJ2-5 | many | . | TRBV13 | 11 | CASSRGETQYF | TGTGCCAGCAGTAGGGGAGAGACCCAGTACTTC
TRBJ1-1 | many | . | TRBV18 | 14 | CASSLQSLNTEAFF | TGTGCCAGCTCCCTACAGAGTCTGAACACTGAAGCTTTCTTT
TRBJ1-1 | many | . | TRBV20-1 | 15 | CSARDQPGLRTEAFF | TGCAGTGCTAGAGATCAGCCAGGGTTAAGGACTGAAGCTTTCTTT
TRBJ2-1 | many | TRBD2 | TRBV20-1 | 15 | CSARSGRGSYNEQFF | TGCAGTGCTAGAAGCGGGAGAGGATCCTACAATGAGCAGTTCTTC
TRBJ2-1 | many | TRBD1 | TRBV5-5 | 14 | CASSLQGATNEQFF | TGTGCCAGCAGCCTGCAGGGGGCCACCAATGAGCAGTTCTTC
TRBJ2-1 | many | . | TRBV5-1 | 15 | CASSLTLAGGNEQFF | TGCGCCAGCAGCCTAACATTGGCAGGAGGCAATGAGCAGTTCTTC
TRBJ2-7 | many | TRBD1 | TRBV2 | 15 | CASSGDRGGTYEQYF | TGTGCCAGCAGTGGTGACAGGGGGGGCACCTACGAGCAGTACTTC
TRBJ2-1 | many | . | TRBV7-6 | 16 | CASSLVGSGGYNEQFF | TGTGCCAGCAGCTTAGTAGGGAGCGGTGGCTACAATGAGCAGTTCTTC
TRBJ2-7 | few | TRBD2 | TRBV11-2 | 15 | CASSFGTSGSYEQYF | TGTGCCAGCAGCTTTGGGACTAGCGGGAGCTACGAGCAGTACTTC
TRBJ1-2 | many | TRBD1 | TRBV11-2 | 17 | CASRHNRGRTSNYGYTF | TGTGCCAGCAGACATAACAGGGGGCGGACCTCTAACTATGGCTACACCTTC
TRBJ2-4 | . | . | TRBV6-4 | 15 | CASSEAPGPSNIQYF | TGTGCCAGCAGTGAGGCCCCCGGACCCTCAAACATTCAGTACTTC
TRBJ1-1 | many | TRBD1 | TRBV4-1 | 15 | CASSHTDRVDTEAFF | TGCGCCAGCAGCCATACCGACAGGGTAGACACTGAAGCTTTCTTT
TRBJ2-2 | many | . | TRBV12-3/TRBV12-4 | 15 | CASSLGLTNTGELFF | TGTGCCAGCAGTTTGGGGCTTACGAACACCGGGGAGCTGTTTTTT
TRBJ1-4 | many | . | TRBV5-6 | 15 | CASSPFWGANEKLFF | TGTGCCAGCAGCCCCTTTTGGGGGGCTAATGAAAAACTGTTTTTT
TRBJ2-1 | many | . | TRBV24-1 | 13 | CATSEGGFSEQFF | TGTGCCACCAGTGAAGGGGGGTTCTCCGAGCAGTTCTTC